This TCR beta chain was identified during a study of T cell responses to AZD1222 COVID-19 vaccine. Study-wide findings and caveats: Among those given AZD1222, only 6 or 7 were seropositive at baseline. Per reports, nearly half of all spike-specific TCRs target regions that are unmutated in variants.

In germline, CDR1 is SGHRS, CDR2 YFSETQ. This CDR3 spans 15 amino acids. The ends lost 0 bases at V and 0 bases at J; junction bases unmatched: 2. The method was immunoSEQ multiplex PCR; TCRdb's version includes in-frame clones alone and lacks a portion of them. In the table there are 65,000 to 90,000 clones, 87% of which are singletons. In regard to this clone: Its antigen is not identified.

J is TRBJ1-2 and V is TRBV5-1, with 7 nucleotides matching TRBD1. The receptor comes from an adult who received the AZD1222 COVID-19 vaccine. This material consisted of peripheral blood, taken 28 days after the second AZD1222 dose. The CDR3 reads CASSLGTGANYGYTF. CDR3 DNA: TGCGCCAGCAGCTTGGGGACAGGAGCTAACTATGGCTACACCTTC.